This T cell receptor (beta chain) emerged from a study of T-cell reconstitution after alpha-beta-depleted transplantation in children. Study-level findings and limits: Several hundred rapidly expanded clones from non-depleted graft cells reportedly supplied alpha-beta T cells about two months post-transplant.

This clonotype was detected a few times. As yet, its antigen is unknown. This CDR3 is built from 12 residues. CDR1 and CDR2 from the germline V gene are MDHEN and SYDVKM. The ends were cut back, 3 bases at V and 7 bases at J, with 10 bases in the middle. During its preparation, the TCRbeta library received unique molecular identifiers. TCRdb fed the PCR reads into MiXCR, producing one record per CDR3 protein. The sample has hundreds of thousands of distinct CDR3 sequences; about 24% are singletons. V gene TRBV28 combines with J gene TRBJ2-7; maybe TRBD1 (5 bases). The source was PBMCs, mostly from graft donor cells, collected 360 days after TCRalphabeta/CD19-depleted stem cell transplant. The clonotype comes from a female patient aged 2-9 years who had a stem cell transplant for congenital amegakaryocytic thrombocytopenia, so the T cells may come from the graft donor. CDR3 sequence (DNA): TGTGCCAGCAGTTTTCAGGGCACGGAGCAGTACTTC. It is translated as CASSFQGTEQYF.